The present entry profiles one T cell receptor (beta chain) with its context. Its specificity is not known. V lost 2 bases, J lost 6 bases, and 14 bases lay in between. Germline V lookup: CDR1 SGHTA, CDR2 FQGNSA. The CDR3 has 14 amino acids. The data are from a study of shared clonotypes between healthy human individuals. General observations from the study: Having only a few donors restricted how much genetic and exposure-history diversity was captured.

Using immunoSEQ multiplex PCR, the repertoire was profiled, and TCRdb retains in-frame clones only, with some absent. The table shows about 1.1 million clones, with roughly 80% occurring only once. The rearrangement joins TRBV7-2 to TRBJ2-7; D unresolved. The origin of this receptor is a man between 18 and 29 years old in good health. Some clones in this sample may be carry-over from other donors' samples. Input material: memory CD4+ T cells from PBMCs. Stated subset: CD45RA-negative fraction. The CDR3 DNA is TGTGCCAGCAGCTTAACCCAGGTCCAGGCCGAGCAGTACTTC. Its translation is CASSLTQVQAEQYF.